The clone carrying this TCR beta chain came up a few times. Its antigen is undetermined. This CDR3 contains 12 residues. Deletions cut 8 bases from V and 6 bases from J, with 12 bases between. The germline gives CDR1 MGHDK, CDR2 SYGVNS. This sample is part of a study of T-cell memory formation after mild COVID-19. Study-level background: The two donors had largely donor-specific TCR clusters. Study findings and constraints: CD4+ clones that contracted lay mainly in CM and EM; CD8+ ones lay in EMRA. Certain responding clones were present in pre-infection memory, suggesting participation of cross-reactive memory.

UMIs and sample barcodes were carried by the TCR alpha and TCR beta cDNA libraries that 5'RACE produced using constant-segment primers. TCRdb ran MiXCR on the 5' RACE reads and lists one entry per CDR3 protein. The sample lists about 560,000 distinct CDR3 sequences; about 20% were seen once. The origin of this receptor is an adult woman who had mild COVID-19 (a few samples of this study predate the infection). Cell type and time point are not known. Source material: PBMCs or a T cell subset sorted from them (not recorded which). The V and J genes are TRBV25-1 and TRBJ2-3; D perhaps matches TRBD2 (5 bases). The CDR3 nucleotides are TGTGCCAGCGGAAGTAGCGCGGATACGCAGTATTTT. Translation gives CASGSSADTQYF.